The source of this TCR beta chain is a study of tumor-infiltrating lymphocytes in primary liver carcinoma. Study-level background: Patients were men and women aged 30 to 69 years. Points from the study as a whole: Tumor-blood pairs (like tumor-adjacent pairs) overlapped less than tumor region pairs did.

V was pared by 1 base and J by 1 base, with 1 base of the junction left unmatched. Per the germline V gene, CDR1 is LGHNA and CDR2 is YNFKEQ. This CDR3 region has 16 residues. With a constant-region primer, TCR beta cDNA was made from 500 ng of total RNA. Researchers made the TCR beta libraries by running three nested multiplex PCR rounds with slightly modified ARM-PCR. Running 9 to 10 cycles apiece, the first two PCR rounds relied on TRBV1-TRBV30 forward primers together with a C-beta reverse primer. TCRdb analysed the multiplex PCR reads with MiXCR anew, one entry per CDR3 protein. The sample contains 35,000 to 50,000 distinct CDR3 sequences, around 80% of which appear only once. Taking roughly 20-32 mg of unsorted bulk tissue, the authors co-extracted RNA and DNA. Worth noting for this clonotype: What it recognizes is unknown.

The chain recombines TRBV4-2 with TRBJ2-7; 13 bases align to TRBD2. The sequencing input was tumor-adjacent normal liver tissue. This TCR came from a young woman with primary liver carcinoma and hepatitis B virus infection. The DNA of the CDR3 is TGTGCCAGCAGCCAAGGGGGACTAGCGGGATCCTACGAGCAGTACTTC. Translated: CASSQGGLAGSYEQYF.